This record concerns one T cell receptor beta chain sequence. The table came from immunoSEQ multiplex PCR; TCRdb's copy has only in-frame clones and leaves some out. Among some 760,000 clones, 80% to 90% were seen once, and the ten largest hold more than 0.008%. Germline V gene sequence: CDR1 MNHNY, CDR2 SVGAGI (reference sequence). J gave up 11 bases and V 2 bases, and 3 bases lay outside the gene matches. The CDR3 length is 12 residues. These data belong to a study of shared T cell receptors in the human thymus. The same sample was also studied in work on human thymus T cells. That paper adds: The people who donated were healthy Finnish babies having corrective surgery for congenital heart defects. Corrective cardiac surgery supplied the resected thymus tissue. Related work found strong thymic repertoire overlap between unrelated individuals.

This receptor was taken from a girl less than two years old with a congenital heart defect. This sequence joins TRBV6-6 and TRBJ2-1, with 7 bases fitting TRBD1. Sequencing was performed on thymocytes. The CDR3 here is CASSYPGGKQFF. As DNA, the CDR3 is TGTGCCAGCAGTTACCCAGGGGGTAAGCAGTTCTTC.